A single sample gave rise to the 27 T cell receptor beta chains below, sequenced in a study of cytomegalovirus exposure and HLA in healthy donors. Sequenced by immunoSEQ multiplex PCR; TCRdb stores in-frame clones only, minus some. The repertoire includes 260,000 or so clones, roughly 87% of them detected once, and just over 3% sits in the top ten. The source material was PBMCs. The source of these receptors is a woman aged 25-40 years in good health and CMV-seronegative.

The V and J genes are TRBV9 and TRBJ2-1, with TRBD2 matching 7 bases. The CDR3 contains 16 residues. Trimming at V came to 0 bases and at J to 3 bases, leaving 6 bases not matched to a gene. Germline V gene sequence: CDR1 SGDLS, CDR2 YYNGEE. The CDR3, as DNA: TGTGCCAGCAGCGTAGGCTTTTCTAGCGGCTACAATGAGCAGTTCTTC. Residues: CASSVGFSSGYNEQFF.

The V and J genes are TRBV6-6 and TRBJ2-7; tentatively, D is TRBD1 or TRBD2 (5 bases each). The CDR3 covers 13 residues. Germline CDR1 and CDR2: MNHNY and SVGAGI (reference sequence). V gave up 4 bases and J gave up 5 bases, with 12 bases separating them. CDR3 sequence (DNA): TGTGCCAGCAGTTCACTTGGGGGTAACGAGCAGTACTTC. It is translated as CASSSLGGNEQYF.

The chain combines TRBV4-1 with TRBJ2-7, with D perhaps TRBD1 or TRBD2 (5 bases each). This CDR3 contains 15 residues. Trimming stripped 3 bases from V and 3 bases from J, with 15 bases between. The V gene's germline CDR1 is MGHRA and CDR2 YSYEKL. The CDR3 loop reads CASSQVRDGVYEQYF. In nucleotides, the CDR3 is TGCGCCAGCAGCCAGGTCCGGGACGGCGTCTACGAGCAGTACTTC.

The gene calls are TRBV5-6 and TRBJ1-5, with 7 bases lining up with TRBD1. Germline lookup yields CDR1 SGHDT and CDR2 YYEEEE. Unmatched junction bases numbered 3, after V lost 4 bases and J lost 2 bases. This CDR3 region has 14 residues. CDR3 loop: CASSRQGGNQPQHF. The CDR3 DNA sequence: TGTGCCAGCAGCCGACAGGGAGGCAATCAGCCCCAGCATTTT. Full variable domain (rest looked up from reference TRBV5-6 and TRBJ1-5): DAGVTQSPTHLIKTRGQQVTLRCSPKSGHDTVSWYQQALGQGPQFIFQYYEEEERQRGNFPDRFSGHQFPNYSSELNVNALLLGDSALYLCASSRQGGNQPQHFGDGTRLSIL.

This chain connects TRBV6-5 to TRBJ2-1; the match to TRBD2 covers 10 bases. The V gene's germline CDR1 is MNHEY and CDR2 SVGAGI. V gave up 1 base and J gave up 7 bases; unmatched junction bases: 7. The CDR3 is 16 amino acids. CDR3 in amino acids: CASSYLPSGSLNEQFF. Written as DNA, the CDR3 is TGTGCCAGCAGTTACTTACCTAGCGGGAGCCTTAATGAGCAGTTCTTC.

The rearrangement joins TRBV29-1 to TRBJ2-7; tentatively, D is TRBD2 (6 bases). This CDR3 is 12 amino acids long. Germline V gene lookup returns CDR1 SQVTM and CDR2 ANQGSEA. Trimming took off 0 bases at V and 3 bases at J, with 6 bases between the two ends. The CDR3 spells CSVEEGGYEQYF. DNA for the CDR3: TGCAGCGTTGAAGAGGGAGGCTACGAGCAGTACTTC.

The chain carries TRBV28 and TRBJ2-7; D may be TRBD1 (5 bases). Per the germline V gene, CDR1 is MDHEN and CDR2 is SYDVKM. The CDR3 sequence is 16 residues long. V lost 2 bases to trimming and J lost 2 bases, with 16 bases between them. CDR3 in amino acids: CASSLPRQFTPYEQYF. CDR3 nucleotides: TGTGCCAGCAGTTTACCGCGACAGTTCACCCCCTACGAGCAGTACTTC.

The chain is built from TRBV10-3 and TRBJ2-7, with 11 bases lining up with TRBD1. This CDR3 spans 12 amino acids. Looked up from germline, CDR1 is ENHRY and CDR2 is SYGVKD. V trimming: 11 bases; J trimming: 5 bases; junction bases outside the gene matches: 5. This CDR3 is CAAGQGVDEQYF. In nucleotides, the CDR3 is TGTGCCGCGGGACAGGGGGTGGACGAGCAGTACTTC.

The rearrangement uses TRBV5-1 and TRBJ1-1; D gene uncertain. Germline V gene lookup returns CDR1 SGHRS and CDR2 YFSETQ. V was cut by 0 bases and J by 1 base, with 19 bases left in between. CDR3 length equals 18 residues. CDR3 sequence (DNA): TGCGCCAGCAGCTTGGGTCCGGACTTGAGGCGGGGGAACACTGAAGCTTTCTTT. Translated, it gives CASSLGPDLRRGNTEAFF.

This clone has just one count. This chain joins TRBV10-3 and TRBJ2-7; D possibly uses TRBD1 or TRBD2 (7 bases each). Germline assignment: CDR1 ENHRY and CDR2 SYGVKD. V lost 10 bases to trimming and J lost 2 bases, with 15 bases between them. The CDR3 runs 13 residues. The CDR3 loop is CATSGTAAYEQYF. As DNA, the CDR3 is TGTGCCACGAGCGGGACAGCAGCCTACGAGCAGTACTTC.

This clone has a single count. The rearrangement links TRBV5-1 to TRBJ2-2; D may correspond to TRBD1 or TRBD2 (5 bases each). Trimming removed 2 bases at V and 6 bases at J, with 14 bases between. The CDR3 is 15 residues long. Germline V CDR1 and CDR2: SGHRS, YFSETQ. As DNA, the CDR3 is TGCGCCAGCAGCTTCATCGAACCGGGGCCCGGGGAGCTGTTTTTT. Its translation: CASSFIEPGPGELFF.

The chain links TRBV4-3 to TRBJ1-4; 10 bases match TRBD1. The CDR3 length is 15 residues. Germline CDR1 LGHNA, CDR2 YSLEER. Trimming cost V 1 base and J 7 bases; bases outside gene matches: 3. The CDR3 here is CASSQVGTGVEKLFF. CDR3 nucleotides: TGCGCCAGCAGCCAAGTGGGGACAGGGGTTGAAAAACTGTTTTTT.

The chain carries TRBV28 and TRBJ1-3; D is unclear. V lost 6 bases and J lost 0, with 12 bases in between. Germline CDR1 and CDR2: MDHEN and SYDVKM. The CDR3 length is 15 residues. The CDR3 nucleotides read TGTGCCAGCAGCCCCGACTCGTACTCTGGAAACACCATATATTTT. It encodes CASSPDSYSGNTIYF.

This sequence joins TRBV6-1 and TRBJ2-7, with D unclear. This CDR3 contains 11 residues. The V end lost 7 bases, the J end lost 3 bases, and 7 bases lay between the germline ends. Per the germline V gene, CDR1 is MNHNS and CDR2 is SASEGT. The CDR3 DNA reads TGTGCCAGCACCGGAAACTACGAGCAGTACTTC. This translates into CASTGNYEQYF.

As regards this clone: Other DNA variants within this sample encode the same CDR3. The V gene is TRBV19, the J gene TRBJ1-1; no clear D. CDR1 LNHDA and CDR2 SQIVND come from the germline V gene (reference sequence). The CDR3 runs to 12 residues. With 3 bases removed from V and 3 bases from J, the gap between germline ends came to 5 bases. This CDR3 is CASSIGYTEAFF. CDR3 DNA sequence: TGTGCCAGTAGTATCGGGTACACTGAAGCTTTCTTT. The variable domain in full, with the rest retrieved from reference TRBV19 and TRBJ1-1, is DGGITQSPKYLFRKEGQNVTLSCEQNLNHDAMYWYRQDPGQGLRLIYYSQIVNDFQKGDIAEGYSVSREKKESFPLTVTSAQKNPTAFYLCASSIGYTEAFFGQGTRLTVV.

The chain uses TRBV28 and TRBJ2-1, with 7 positions matching TRBD2. The CDR3 runs 19 residues. From germline, CDR1 is MDHEN and CDR2 SYDVKM. J gave up 1 base and V 3 bases, and 15 bases lay outside the gene matches. The CDR3 is CASSLIPRLAVFSYNEQFF. In DNA form, the CDR3 reads TGTGCCAGCAGTTTGATCCCTCGGCTAGCGGTGTTTTCCTACAATGAGCAGTTCTTC.

This clone is a singleton in its sample. V is TRBV2 and J is TRBJ1-5; 10 bases align to TRBD1. The CDR3 length is 17 residues. Trimming at V came to 7 bases and at J to 6 bases, leaving 15 bases not matched to a gene. CDR1 is SNHLY and CDR2 is FYNNEI in the germline V gene. The CDR3 loop is CASTPGQGDPIGQPQHF. CDR3 nucleotide sequence: TGTGCCAGCACTCCCGGACAGGGGGACCCAATCGGTCAGCCCCAGCATTTT.

The CDR3 sequence is CASSQLPSGGAGANVLTF. The CDR3 bases are TGCGCCAGCAGCCAGCTACCCTCGGGGGGGGCTGGGGCCAACGTCCTGACTTTC. V is TRBV4-1 and J is TRBJ2-6; 8 bases map to TRBD2. The CDR3 length is 18 residues. The V gene end was trimmed by 3 bases and the J gene end by 2 bases; junction bases not matched to a gene: 9. The germline gives CDR1 MGHRA, CDR2 YSYEKL.

The rearrangement uses TRBV30 and TRBJ1-1; D may be TRBD1 (5 bases). The CDR3 is 15 amino acids. Per the germline V gene, CDR1 is GTSNPN and CDR2 is SVGIG (reference sequence). The V and J ends lost 1 base and 4 bases respectively, with 16 bases between them. The CDR3 reads CAWSAHRGRPTEAFF. The CDR3 DNA reads TGTGCCTGGAGTGCGCATAGGGGCAGGCCCACTGAAGCTTTCTTT.

V usage is TRBV28 and J usage is TRBJ1-5; D call uncertain. CDR1 and CDR2 (germline): MDHEN, SYDVKM. The length of the CDR3 is 11 residues. Trimming removed 6 bases at V and 4 bases at J, with 4 bases between. CDR3 in DNA: TGTGCCAGCAGCCAGAATCAGCCCCAGCATTTT. Its translation: CASSQNQPQHF.

The rearrangement links TRBV4-3 to TRBJ1-2; 7 positions agree with TRBD1. The V and J ends lost 1 base and 4 bases, in that order; junction bases with no gene match: 12. CDR3 length: 17 amino acids. Germline CDR1 and CDR2: LGHNA and YSLEER. This CDR3 is CASSQGLPGQSIYGYTF. CDR3 bases: TGCGCCAGCAGCCAAGGGCTCCCGGGACAGAGTATCTATGGCTACACCTTC.

The genes are TRBV9 and TRBJ2-7; D is undetermined. The CDR3 totals 13 residues. Trimming took off 0 bases at V and 5 bases at J, with 9 bases between the two ends. Looked up from germline, CDR1 is SGDLS and CDR2 is YYNGEE. CDR3 nucleotide sequence: TGTGCCAGCAGCGTAGGACACCTCGACGAGCAGTACTTC. Amino acid sequence: CASSVGHLDEQYF.

CDR3 region: CAMGDNSYEQYF. The CDR3 nucleotides read TGTGCCATGGGGGACAACTCCTACGAGCAGTACTTC. This chain links TRBV10-3 with TRBJ2-7; the D gene is possibly TRBD1 (6 bases). Germline V gene data show CDR1 as ENHRY and CDR2 as SYGVKD. The CDR3 loop spans 12 amino acids. V lost 9 bases and J lost 0, with 9 bases in between.

This rearrangement joins TRBV6-1 to TRBJ1-5, with a possible D match to TRBD1 (5 bases). Trimming pared 7 bases from V and 4 bases from J, leaving 11 bases between. The germline V gene has CDR1 MNHNS and CDR2 SASEGT. The CDR3 has 13 residues. CDR3 in amino acids: CASIRQPNQPQHF. In DNA form, the CDR3 reads TGTGCCAGCATTAGACAGCCAAATCAGCCCCAGCATTTT.

The rearrangement joins TRBV10-2 to TRBJ2-7; D remains unclear. This CDR3 contains 11 residues. Germline V gene sequence: CDR1 WSHSY, CDR2 SAAADI. Trimming took 3 bases from V and 4 from J, leaving 4 bases between them. Here the CDR3 DNA reads TGCGCCAGCAGTGAAAAGTACGAGCAGTACTTC. Translation gives CASSEKYEQYF.

The chain employs TRBV5-1 and TRBJ1-1, with D hard to call. The ends were cut back, 0 bases at V and 0 bases at J, with 9 bases in the middle. The V gene's germline CDR1 is SGHRS and CDR2 YFSETQ. This CDR3 region has 15 residues. The CDR3 here is CASSLAPTLNTEAFF. The DNA of the CDR3 is TGCGCCAGCAGCTTGGCGCCTACTCTGAACACTGAAGCTTTCTTT.

The chain employs TRBV7-6 and TRBJ2-2; 7 bases are shared with TRBD1. Trimming cost V 4 bases and J 4 bases; bases outside gene matches: 9. Germline V gives CDR1 SGHVS, CDR2 FNYEAQ. There are 16 residues in the CDR3. CDR3: CASSSHRDRPTGELFF. The DNA for the CDR3 is TGTGCCAGCAGCTCCCACCGGGACAGACCCACCGGGGAGCTGTTTTTT.